What follows are 32 T cell receptor beta chains derived from one specimen sequenced in a study of glioma-infiltrating T cells after dendritic cell vaccination. The method was immunoSEQ multiplex PCR; TCRdb's version includes in-frame clones alone and lacks a portion of them. The sample has 50,000 to 60,000 clones; about 80% are singletons. This sample's time point: after dendritic cell vaccination, including at tumor progression/relapse. The sample was blood, taken after dendritic cell vaccination. These receptors were obtained from a human donor with glioblastoma.

V is TRBV11-2 and J is TRBJ1-1; TRBD1 agrees at 9 bases. This CDR3 has 13 residues. Germline CDR1 is SGHAT and CDR2 is FQNNGV. V shed 11 bases and J 1 base; nucleotides not matched to a gene: 5. In nucleotides, the CDR3 is TGTGCCGGACGACAGGGGGAGAACACTGAAGCTTTCTTT. Encoded protein: CAGRQGENTEAFF. Full variable domain (missing parts from reference TRBV11-2 and TRBJ1-1): EAGVAQSPRYKIIEKRQSVAFWCNPISGHATLYWYQQILGQGPKLLIQFQNNGVVDDSQLPKDRFSAERLKGVDSTLKIQPAKLEDSAVYLCAGRQGENTEAFFGQGTRLTVV.

This clone was recorded once. The chain recombines TRBV7-9 with TRBJ2-7; 7 nucleotides line up with TRBD1. V lost 5 bases and J lost 6; bases outside the gene matches: 10. The CDR3 is 14 residues long. Germline V gives CDR1 SEHNR, CDR2 FQNEAQ (reference sequence). CDR3 DNA: TGTGCCAGCAGCCCACAGGGGTTAGATGGCGAGCAGTACTTC. This sequence encodes CASSPQGLDGEQYF.

This clone was seen a single time. This rearrangement joins TRBV27 to TRBJ1-5; no definite D call. CDR3 length: 13 residues. Trimming removed 9 bases at V and 4 bases at J, with 13 bases between. The germline gives CDR1 MNHEY, CDR2 SMNVEV (reference sequence). CDR3 region: CASPITRNQPQHF. CDR3 coding DNA: TGTGCCAGTCCCATAACTAGGAATCAGCCCCAGCATTTT.

This chain uses TRBV30 with TRBJ2-7, with a tentative D call TRBD2 (6 bases). Germline-derived CDR1 and CDR2 are GTSNPN and SVGIG (reference sequence). The CDR3 sequence is 14 residues long. Trimming removed 2 bases at V and 5 bases at J, with 16 bases between. The CDR3 loop is CAWSFKGGFNEQYF. The CDR3 nucleotides read TGTGCCTGGAGTTTTAAGGGAGGCTTCAACGAGCAGTACTTC. The full variable domain, in which reference TRBV30 and TRBJ2-7 provide the parts outside the CDR3, is SQTIHQWPATLVQPVGSPLSLECTVEGTSNPNLYWYRQAAGRGLQLLFYSVGIGQISSEVPQNLSASRPQDRQFILSSKKLLLSDSGFYLCAWSFKGGFNEQYFGPGTRLTVT.

Here the CDR3 DNA reads TGTGCCAGCAGCTTAGGGCGGGGGAGGAGTTACGAGCAGTACTTC. Protein sequence: CASSLGRGRSYEQYF. The V and J genes are TRBV7-2 and TRBJ2-7, with 7 bases identical to TRBD2. Germline loops: CDR1 SGHTA, CDR2 FQGNSA. The CDR3 is 15 amino acids. The junction had 7 bases not matched to a gene; V was cut back by 1 base and J by 4 bases.

V is TRBV10-3 and J is TRBJ1-1; weak D call: TRBD1 (6 bases). Germline loops: CDR1 ENHRY, CDR2 SYGVKD. This CDR3 spans 11 amino acids. V dropped 11 bases and J dropped 7 bases, with 14 bases sitting between them. The CDR3 loop reads CAATTGYEAFF. CDR3 in DNA: TGTGCCGCTACGACAGGCTATGAAGCTTTCTTT.

This rearrangement joins TRBV4-2 to TRBJ1-1, with a possible D match to TRBD1 (6 bases). Germline V gene lookup returns CDR1 LGHNA and CDR2 YNFKEQ. The CDR3 covers 14 residues. Trimming cost V 1 base and J 8 bases, with 14 bases left between them. CDR3 sequence reads: CASSQGRGNIEAFF. In DNA form, the CDR3 reads TGTGCCAGCAGCCAAGGTAGGGGGAACATCGAAGCTTTCTTT.

This rearrangement joins TRBV5-6 to TRBJ2-7; 10 bases line up with TRBD1. Germline CDR1 and CDR2: SGHDT and YYEEEE. The CDR3 is made up of 15 amino acids. With V trimmed by 2 bases and J by 5 bases, 7 bases remained unmatched. In DNA form, the CDR3 reads TGTGCCAGCAGCTTCCCGGGACAGGGGAGCCACGAGCAGTACTTC. It yields the protein CASSFPGQGSHEQYF.

The V and J genes are TRBV10-3 and TRBJ1-2; D remains ambiguous. The length of the CDR3 is 11 residues. V was shortened by 3 bases and J by 6 bases, with 5 bases between the two germline ends. In germline, CDR1 is ENHRY, CDR2 SYGVKD. CDR3 sequence: CAISETDGYTF. In DNA form, the CDR3 reads TGTGCCATCAGTGAAACGGATGGCTACACCTTC.

This clone was recorded a few times. This chain links TRBV6-4 with TRBJ1-2, with TRBD1 matching over 8 bases. J lost 4 bases, V lost 0 bases, and 7 bases had no gene match. This CDR3 region has 16 residues. Germline V CDR1 and CDR2: MRHNA, SNTAGT. DNA of the CDR3: TGTGCCAGCAGTGACTCGAGGGGGACAGGAACCTATGGCTACACCTTC. It codes for CASSDSRGTGTYGYTF.

CDR3 region: CASSQVTGGTGGNQPQHF. CDR3 nucleotides: TGCGCCAGCAGCCAAGTCACTGGCGGGACAGGCGGCAATCAGCCCCAGCATTTT. The chain joins TRBV4-1 to TRBJ1-5; TRBD1 matches 8 bases. This CDR3 is built from 18 residues. Trimming removed 1 base from V and 2 bases from J; junction bases left unmatched: 10. Germline V gives CDR1 MGHRA, CDR2 YSYEKL.

This chain connects TRBV19 to TRBJ1-3; the D gene is possibly TRBD1 (6 bases). This CDR3 comprises 14 residues. Trimming pared 6 bases from V and 0 bases from J, leaving 9 bases between. The germline gives CDR1 LNHDA, CDR2 SQIVND (reference sequence). The CDR3: CASSLGGSGNTIYF. The CDR3 nucleotides are TGTGCCAGTAGCTTAGGGGGCTCTGGAAACACCATATATTTT.

This clone occurred a few times. The chain has TRBV25-1 and TRBJ1-4; 8 nucleotides agree with TRBD1. Germline V gene data show CDR1 as MGHDK and CDR2 as SYGVNS. The CDR3 spans 15 residues. V was clipped by 4 bases and J by 7 bases; unmatched bases: 8. The CDR3 spells CASSAGTGGGEKLFF. For the CDR3, the DNA is TGTGCCAGCAGTGCAGGGACAGGTGGGGGTGAAAAACTGTTTTTT.

This clone was seen a single time. The chain has TRBV2 and TRBJ1-1, with 7 nucleotides matching TRBD1. V gave up 2 bases and J gave up 6 bases; unmatched junction bases: 6. The V gene's germline CDR1 is SNHLY and CDR2 FYNNEI. The CDR3 is 14 residues long. CDR3 in amino acids: CASSEQGGGAEAFF. CDR3 sequence (DNA): TGTGCCAGCAGTGAACAGGGGGGAGGTGCTGAAGCTTTCTTT.

This rearrangement joins TRBV9 to TRBJ2-1, with 10 bases lining up with TRBD2. Trimming removed 0 bases from V and 5 bases from J; junction bases left unmatched: 14. Germline V gene sequence: CDR1 SGDLS, CDR2 YYNGEE. The CDR3 sequence is 19 residues long. The CDR3 nucleotides read TGTGCCAGCAGCGTAGGGGTCCTAGCGGGGGCCCCTCCTGACAATGAGCAGTTCTTC. Amino acids: CASSVGVLAGAPPDNEQFF. Filled out from reference TRBV9 and TRBJ2-1, the complete variable domain reads DSGVTQTPKHLITATGQRVTLRCSPRSGDLSVYWYQQSLDQGLQFLIQYYNGEERAKGNILERFSAQQFPDLHSELNLSSLELGDSALYFCASSVGVLAGAPPDNEQFFGPGTRLTVL.

This rearrangement joins TRBV19 to TRBJ2-3, with 7 bases that match TRBD1. The germline V gene encodes CDR1 LNHDA and CDR2 SQIVND (reference sequence). The ends lost 4 bases at V and 3 bases at J; junction bases unmatched: 10. This CDR3 contains 16 residues. CDR3 region: CASSSSQGQETDTQYF. The CDR3 bases are TGTGCCAGTAGTAGCTCCCAAGGACAGGAAACAGATACGCAGTATTTT. The full variable domain, with the rest looked up from reference TRBV19 and TRBJ2-3, is DGGITQSPKYLFRKEGQNVTLSCEQNLNHDAMYWYRQDPGQGLRLIYYSQIVNDFQKGDIAEGYSVSREKKESFPLTVTSAQKNPTAFYLCASSSSQGQETDTQYFGPGTRLTVL.

The chain couples TRBV5-1 to TRBJ2-2, with a possible D match to TRBD2 (6 bases). V was cut by 4 bases and J by 6 bases, with 13 bases left in between. This CDR3 contains 14 residues. Germline lookup yields CDR1 SGHRS and CDR2 YFSETQ. The CDR3 DNA reads TGCGCCAGCAGCGGACCGGGAGAATCCGGGGAGCTGTTTTTT. This sequence encodes CASSGPGESGELFF.

This clone was detected only once. The chain employs TRBV19 and TRBJ1-1, with D perhaps TRBD1 (6 bases). Germline CDR1 is LNHDA and CDR2 is SQIVND (reference sequence). The CDR3 totals 14 residues. The V end was cut by 8 bases, the J end by 2 bases, with 15 bases between. DNA of the CDR3: TGTGCCAGTGGCCCTAGACAGGAAAACACTGAAGCTTTCTTT. It specifies CASGPRQENTEAFF.

The rearrangement links TRBV27 to TRBJ2-5, with no clear D. This CDR3 comprises 12 residues. Germline V lookup: CDR1 MNHEY, CDR2 SMNVEV (reference sequence). V shed 2 bases and J shed 4 bases, with 5 bases lying between them. CDR3 amino acids: CASSLTGETQYF. In DNA, the CDR3 is TGTGCCAGCAGTTTAACTGGAGAGACCCAGTACTTC.

The CDR3 is CASSNTYTEAFF. The CDR3 bases are TGTGCCAGCAGTAACACCTACACTGAAGCTTTCTTT. The chain is built from TRBV6-6 and TRBJ1-1; the D is unclear. V dropped 5 bases and J dropped 3 bases, with 7 bases sitting between them. The CDR3 length is 12 residues. Germline values: CDR1 MNHNY, CDR2 SVGAGI (reference sequence).

V is TRBV30 and J is TRBJ2-3; 11 bases are shared with TRBD2. V trimming: 4 bases; J trimming: 5 bases; junction bases outside the gene matches: 8. The CDR3 consists of 15 residues. Germline V gene sequence: CDR1 GTSNPN, CDR2 SVGIG (reference sequence). The CDR3: CAWMQTSGTVDTQYF. The CDR3 DNA sequence: TGTGCCTGGATGCAGACTAGCGGGACGGTAGATACGCAGTATTTT.

This clone was seen a handful of times. J is TRBJ1-2 and V is TRBV7-9; 7 bases line up with TRBD1. The CDR3 extends over 15 amino acids. Germline CDR1 is SEHNR and CDR2 is FQNEAQ (reference sequence). J lost 8 bases, V lost 4 bases, and 13 bases had no gene match. In nucleotides, the CDR3 is TGTGCCAGCAGCTCTTACGACAGGGCCTCGATCGGCTACACCTTC. As protein: CASSSYDRASIGYTF.

Remarks on this clone: This CDR3 is also generated by other DNA sequences in the sample. The V call is TRBV29-1, the J call TRBJ1-1; a weak D match, TRBD1 (6 bases). The germline V and J ends were trimmed by 5 bases and 5 bases, with 15 bases remaining between them. CDR1 and CDR2 (germline): SQVTM, ANQGSEA. The CDR3 sequence is 13 residues long. CDR3 DNA: TGCAGCGTTCTAGGGCAGGGGAGTACTGAAGCTTTCTTT. Its translation is CSVLGQGSTEAFF.

This clone was observed once. The V gene is TRBV15, the J gene TRBJ1-4; D is unresolved. The CDR3 spans 12 residues. Trimming removed 5 bases from V and 12 bases from J, with 13 bases in between. The germline gives CDR1 LNHNV, CDR2 YYDKDF (reference sequence). DNA for the CDR3: TGTGCCACCAGCCCGGAGGATGGTCAACTGTTTTTT. This gives the protein CATSPEDGQLFF.

V and J are TRBV25-1 and TRBJ1-2; the D is unclear. V was trimmed by 3 bases and J by 1 base, leaving 9 bases between them. This CDR3 comprises 14 residues. Germline lookup yields CDR1 MGHDK and CDR2 SYGVNS. CDR3 residues: CASSESGINYGYTF. CDR3 bases: TGTGCCAGCAGTGAGTCCGGGATTAACTATGGCTACACCTTC.

This sequence joins TRBV6-5 and TRBJ2-7; 7 nucleotides agree with TRBD1. The length of the CDR3 is 14 residues. Germline-derived CDR1 and CDR2 are MNHEY and SVGAGI. With 0 bases clipped from V and 2 bases from J, the junction kept 1 base outside the gene matches. This CDR3 is CASSYSGTAYEQYF. The CDR3 coding sequence is TGTGCCAGCAGTTACTCCGGGACAGCCTACGAGCAGTACTTC.

This rearrangement joins TRBV5-1 to TRBJ2-1; TRBD1 agrees at 11 bases. The ends lost 0 bases at V and 8 bases at J; junction bases unmatched: 1. The CDR3 totals 14 residues. Germline loops: CDR1 SGHRS, CDR2 YFSETQ. The CDR3, as DNA: TGCGCCAGCAGCTTGGGGACAGGGGGCGATGAGCAGTTCTTC. Residues: CASSLGTGGDEQFF.

This clone occurred a few times. The rearrangement uses TRBV5-4 and TRBJ1-1; 8 nucleotides agree with TRBD1. Germline CDR1 is SGHNT and CDR2 is YYREEE (reference sequence). CDR3 length: 15 amino acids. The trim removed 1 base at V and 0 bases at J, leaving 2 bases unmatched. CDR3 coding DNA: TGTGCCAGCAGCTTGCAGGGGGCCCTGAACACTGAAGCTTTCTTT. This encodes CASSLQGALNTEAFF.

This clone was seen once. The chain carries TRBV30 and TRBJ1-1; D not certain. This CDR3 has 15 residues. Per the germline V gene, CDR1 is GTSNPN and CDR2 is SVGIG (reference sequence). V was shortened by 0 bases and J by 2 bases, with 13 bases between the two germline ends. The DNA for the CDR3 is TGTGCCTGGAGTGTAGGTCCAGGTTTCAACACTGAAGCTTTCTTT. Its protein is CAWSVGPGFNTEAFF.

This clone appeared a few times. The chain couples TRBV7-9 to TRBJ2-7; a possible D gene is TRBD2 (6 bases). V was shortened by 5 bases and J by 3 bases, with 17 bases between the two germline ends. CDR3 length equals 15 residues. Germline assignment: CDR1 SEHNR and CDR2 FQNEAQ (reference sequence). DNA for the CDR3: TGTGCCAGCAGCCCGCGGGAACCGAATAACTACGAGCAGTACTTC. Translated: CASSPREPNNYEQYF.

The chain couples TRBV7-9 to TRBJ1-2; a possible D gene is TRBD1 (5 bases). Germline V gene lookup returns CDR1 SEHNR and CDR2 FQNEAQ (reference sequence). The CDR3 loop spans 12 amino acids. Deletions cut 4 bases from V and 13 bases from J, with 16 bases between. The CDR3 region is CASSSIWQGSTF. The CDR3 DNA sequence: TGTGCCAGCAGCTCAATTTGGCAGGGTAGCACCTTC. The variable domain in full, completed from reference TRBV7-9 and TRBJ1-2, reads DTGVSQNPRHKITKRGQNVTFRCDPISEHNRLYWYRQTLGQGPEFLTYFQNEAQLEKSRLLSDRFSAERPKGSFSTLEIQRTEQGDSAMYLCASSSIWQGSTFGSGTRLTVV.

CDR3 amino acids: CASSIQGYVQPQHF. The CDR3 DNA sequence: TGTGCCAGTAGTATACAGGGATATGTTCAGCCCCAGCATTTT. This chain uses TRBV19 with TRBJ1-5; D might be TRBD1 (5 bases). The CDR3 sequence is 14 residues long. CDR1 is LNHDA, CDR2 SQIVND, per germline (reference sequence). The V gene lost 2 bases and the J gene lost 6 bases, with 11 bases spanning the gap.